This T cell receptor beta chain was obtained from a study of blood T cell repertoires in COVID-19. Study-level information: Samples of COVID-19 (acute and convalescent) were obtained from the United States, Italy and Spain. T cells, B-cell-depleted T cells, or PBMCs provided the cDNA or gDNA that served as material.

Clinical history as reported by participants underpinned cohort assignment. The study counted Cohort 3 donors as recovered given two negative PCRs, clearance, or symptom resolution. Germline CDR1 MGHDK, CDR2 SYGVNS. The ends were cut back, 1 base at V and 0 bases at J, with 6 bases in the middle. CDR3 size: 14 residues. This table comes from immunoSEQ multiplex PCR, and its TCRdb copy is limited to in-frame clones, with some not included. The data show 150,000 to 200,000 clones, approximately 83% seen once. The material sequenced was PBMCs or T cells enriched from blood (not recorded which). The chain links TRBV25-1 to TRBJ2-5; no clear D gene. The source of this sequence is a woman aged 60-75 years who had recovered from COVID-19. The CDR3 protein is CASSESHYQETQYF. The CDR3 coding sequence is TGTGCCAGCAGTGAATCCCATTACCAAGAGACCCAGTACTTC. Based on the CDR3 plus reference TRBV25-1 and TRBJ2-5, the full variable domain is EADIYQTPRYLVIGTGKKITLECSQTMGHDKMYWYQQDPGMELHLIHYSYGVNSTEKGDLSSESTVSRIRTEHFPLTLESARPSHTSQYLCASSESHYQETQYFGPGTRLLVL.